This TCR beta chain was obtained from a study of CD8 T cells in ankylosing spondylitis. Study results and limitations: CD8+ by phenotype, disease-linked clones were relatively rare in peripheral blood. Some motif variants had been reported before (in reactive arthritis synovial fluid and blood). Characteristic of ankylosing spondylitis blood, it appeared, was a TCR beta motif comprising about eight highly homologous variants.

This clonotype was counted many times. What it recognizes is unknown. As the method for making TCR beta libraries, quantitative 5'-RACE with molecular barcodes was used. TCRdb reprocessed the 5' RACE reads with MiXCR, giving one entry per CDR3 protein. The table records a few hundred thousand distinct CDR3 sequences, roughly 11% of them present only once. Unmatched junction bases numbered 10, after V lost 5 bases and J lost 8 bases. The CDR3 is 15 residues long. Germline loops: CDR1 DFQATT, CDR2 SNEGSKA (reference sequence). The sequenced material came from blood, either unsorted or a sorted T cell fraction (not recorded which). V and J are TRBV20-1 and TRBJ2-1, with 12 nucleotides matching TRBD2. The receptor's source is a female donor with ankylosing spondylitis or in good health (not recorded which). CDR3 residues: CSADGGLAGRDEQFF. Written as DNA, the CDR3 is TGCAGTGCTGATGGAGGACTAGCGGGGCGGGATGAGCAGTTCTTC.